This T cell receptor beta chain was sequenced during a study of cytotoxic CD8 clonotypes in ibrutinib-treated CLL. Trimming pared 7 bases from V and 3 bases from J, leaving 12 bases between. This CDR3 has 12 residues. Germline V gene lookup returns CDR1 SQVTM and CDR2 ANQGSEA. TCRdb's table, derived via immunoSEQ multiplex PCR, lists solely in-frame clones and lacks some. The table records around 140,000 clones, 76% of them present only once. The receptor was isolated from a human donor with chronic lymphocytic leukemia. This specimen consisted of PBMCs, obtained after 24 months of ibrutinib treatment. The chain recombines TRBV29-1 with TRBJ1-1, with D possibly TRBD1 on 5 matching bases. CDR3 nucleotides: TGCAGCGCGGGGACGAAGTACACTGAAGCTTTCTTT. Translation: CSAGTKYTEAFF.